Sequencing of this T cell receptor beta chain was carried out in a study of control samples from healthy donors and cancer patients. Generated by immunoSEQ multiplex PCR, the TCRdb table keeps only in-frame clones and is missing some. The table includes about 84,000 clones, roughly 84% detected once. The CDR3 totals 13 residues. Germline values: CDR1 ENHRY, CDR2 SYGVKD. Trimming removed 7 bases at V and 2 bases at J, with 11 bases between. The clonotype originates from a man aged 55 to 70 with head and neck cancer. Sequenced sample: PBMCs. The V and J genes are TRBV10-3 and TRBJ2-5; maybe TRBD1 (5 bases). This chain's CDR3 is CAIKGRQQETQYF. CDR3 in DNA: TGTGCCATCAAAGGACGACAGCAAGAGACCCAGTACTTC.